This entry lists 18 T cell receptor beta chains sequenced from one sample in a study of T cells in Graves' hyperthyroidism and ophthalmopathy. There were TCR beta CDR3 regions amplified from RNA transcripts. In the first-round RT-PCR of the TCR CDR3, the HTBI primer set was used. In TCRdb, the multiplex PCR reads were re-called with MiXCR into one record per CDR3 protein. The sample lists 550,000 to 850,000 distinct CDR3 sequences, over 15% seen once, with 16% in the top ten. Material for sequencing was blood. Receptor source: a woman between 50 and 59 years old with Graves' hyperthyroidism that later progressed to Graves' ophthalmopathy.

There are a few counts of this clonotype. This chain joins TRBV27 and TRBJ2-5; D unresolved. CDR3 length equals 13 residues. With 9 bases removed from V and 1 base from J, the gap between germline ends came to 12 bases. Per germline, CDR1 MNHEY and CDR2 SMNVEV (reference sequence). The CDR3 DNA sequence: TGTGCCAGTGGTCAAGCCCTCCAAGAGACCCAGTACTTC. Translation gives CASGQALQETQYF.

V is TRBV12-3 or TRBV12-4 and J is TRBJ2-6, with a tentative D call TRBD1 (6 bases). The CDR3 totals 18 residues. V was pared by 6 bases and J by 4 bases, with 22 bases between. The CDR3 DNA follows: TGTGCCAGCAGGCCCCCCCCCGGGATGGGGGCAGGGGCCAACGTCCTGACTTTC. Encoded protein: CASRPPPGMGAGANVLTF.

The V and J genes are TRBV5-5 and TRBJ1-2, with 7 bases identical to TRBD1. CDR1 is SGHKS and CDR2 is YYEKEE in the germline V gene (reference sequence). The CDR3 is 16 amino acids. V was pared by 3 bases and J by 4 bases, with 12 bases of the junction left unmatched. In DNA, the CDR3 is TGTGCCAGCAGCTATCCCGGGACAGCTCGCGGCTATGGCTACACCTTC. It specifies CASSYPGTARGYGYTF.

In its sample, this clonotype was seen many times. The rearrangement uses TRBV30 and TRBJ1-3; D is ambiguous. CDR3 length: 15 residues. Trimming cost V 5 bases and J 1 base, with 15 bases left between them. Germline CDR1 and CDR2: GTSNPN and SVGIG (reference sequence). CDR3 in DNA: TGTGCCTGGGCCCGATTGGGCGCTTCTGGAAACACCATATATTTT. The encoded protein is CAWARLGASGNTIYF.

This clonotype was seen only a few times. The chain carries TRBV10-3 and TRBJ1-4; 7 bases fit TRBD1. Germline values: CDR1 ENHRY, CDR2 SYGVKD. The CDR3 has 15 amino acids. The J segment lost 4 bases and the V segment lost 5 bases, leaving 7 bases of the junction unmatched. CDR3 bases: TGTGCCATCAGTCGGGGTGACAGGGATAATGAAAAACTGTTTTTT. Encoded protein: CAISRGDRDNEKLFF.

This clonotype showed up just a few times. The chain links TRBV3-1 to TRBJ2-5, with TRBD2 identical over 12 bases. This CDR3 is built from 16 residues. Germline-derived CDR1 and CDR2 are LGHDT and YNNKEL (reference sequence). Losses at the gene ends were 2 bases for V and 3 bases for J; bases not matched to a gene: 4. CDR3 residues: CASSQLTSGGKETQYF. DNA of the CDR3: TGTGCCAGCAGCCAATTAACTAGCGGGGGGAAAGAGACCCAGTACTTC.

The table lists this clonotype with a few counts. J is TRBJ1-3 and V is TRBV3-1; no reliable D call. V was trimmed by 1 base and J by 4 bases, leaving 8 bases between them. CDR1 is LGHDT and CDR2 is YNNKEL in the germline V gene (reference sequence). This CDR3 comprises 14 residues. CDR3 coding DNA: TGTGCCAGCAGCCAAGGCGCAGGCGGAAACACCATATATTTT. As protein: CASSQGAGGNTIYF.

This clonotype was counted between two and nine times. V and J are TRBV4-1 and TRBJ1-5; 9 bases map to TRBD1. The V gene's germline CDR1 is MGHRA and CDR2 YSYEKL. V gave up 4 bases and J gave up 3 bases; unmatched junction bases: 13. The CDR3 spans 18 residues. CDR3 in amino acids: CASSPEGQGSEFNQPQHF. The CDR3 nucleotides read TGCGCCAGCAGCCCGGAAGGACAGGGGTCAGAATTCAATCAGCCCCAGCATTTT.

This clonotype was observed a few times. J is TRBJ1-2 and V is TRBV5-5; D gene ambiguous. The CDR3 length is 15 residues. Germline-derived CDR1 and CDR2 are SGHKS and YYEKEE (reference sequence). Trimming removed 0 bases from V and 1 base from J, with 10 bases in between. The CDR3 nucleotides read TGTGCCAGCAGCTTGGGAGGGTCGTATAACTATGGCTACACCTTC. Encoded protein: CASSLGGSYNYGYTF.

This chain links TRBV6-5 with TRBJ1-1, with a tentative D call TRBD1 (5 bases). V was cut by 0 bases and J by 3 bases, with 11 bases left in between. The CDR3 runs 15 residues. Germline loops: CDR1 MNHEY, CDR2 SVGAGI. CDR3 coding DNA: TGTGCCAGCAGTTACTCATACGGGACGTACACTGAAGCTTTCTTT. Its protein is CASSYSYGTYTEAFF.

This clonotype was seen only once. V gene TRBV12-3 or TRBV12-4 combines with J gene TRBJ1-3; D may be TRBD1 (5 bases). V lost 6 bases to trimming and J lost 3 bases, with 24 bases between them. The CDR3 consists of 18 residues. Written as DNA, the CDR3 is TGTGCCAGCAGAGCCACGCGGGGGTTGGGGCGATATGGAAACACCATATATTTT. Translation gives CASRATRGLGRYGNTIYF.

About this clonotype itself: A much larger clone lies a single base off, so this may be a read error. The conserved final phenylalanine or tryptophan is absent from the CDR3, which likely points to a read error. The V call is TRBV5-1, the J call TRBJ1-2, with D uncertain. The length of the CDR3 is 13 residues. In germline, CDR1 is SGHRS, CDR2 YFSETQ. V dropped 1 base and J dropped 2 bases, with 6 bases sitting between them. CDR3 bases: TGCGCCAGCAGCTTGTCGGAGAACTATGGCTACACCCTC. This codes for CASSLSENYGYTL.

V gene TRBV9 combines with J gene TRBJ1-6; 10 bases are shared with TRBD1. Germline assignment: CDR1 SGDLS and CDR2 YYNGEE. The CDR3 sequence is 14 residues long. The V and J ends lost 3 bases and 8 bases, in that order; junction bases with no gene match: 2. The CDR3 sequence is CASSGGTGDSPLHF. The CDR3 DNA reads as TGTGCCAGCAGCGGCGGGACAGGGGATTCACCCCTCCACTTT.

This clonotype has ten or more counts. V is TRBV20-1 and J is TRBJ2-1; D ambiguous. The length of the CDR3 is 14 residues. The germline V and J ends were trimmed by 0 bases and 2 bases, with 8 bases remaining between them. CDR1 is DFQATT and CDR2 is SNEGSKA in the germline V gene (reference sequence). This chain's CDR3 is CSARDSRTYNEQFF. In nucleotides, the CDR3 is TGCAGTGCTAGAGACAGCCGAACCTACAATGAGCAGTTCTTC.

This clonotype was picked up many times. The V and J genes are TRBV18 and TRBJ2-1, with D unclear. The germline V gene has CDR1 KGHSH and CDR2 LQKENI. CDR3 length: 15 residues. The ends were cut back, 0 bases at V and 9 bases at J, with 15 bases in the middle. CDR3: CASSPPVSGSGEQFF. The DNA for the CDR3 is TGTGCCAGCTCACCACCGGTCAGTGGCTCCGGTGAGCAGTTCTTC.

The chain employs TRBV20-1 and TRBJ2-2, with D perhaps given as TRBD1 or TRBD2 (5 bases each). The CDR3 has 15 amino acids. Germline V gene data show CDR1 as DFQATT and CDR2 as SNEGSKA (reference sequence). The V end lost 0 bases, the J end lost 2 bases, and 10 bases lay between the germline ends. DNA for the CDR3: TGCAGTGCTAGAGACCGGGACCGAAACACCGGGGAGCTGTTTTTT. It yields the protein CSARDRDRNTGELFF.

This clonotype was picked up many times. V usage is TRBV27 and J usage is TRBJ1-1; 10 positions match TRBD1. CDR1 and CDR2 (germline): MNHEY, SMNVEV (reference sequence). The CDR3 length is 12 residues. V was pared by 8 bases and J by 4 bases, with 1 base of the junction left unmatched. CDR3 residues: CASGTGVTEAFF. CDR3 coding DNA: TGTGCCAGCGGGACAGGGGTCACTGAAGCTTTCTTT.

This clonotype was counted many times. The chain couples TRBV12-3 or TRBV12-4 to TRBJ1-1; 8 positions match TRBD1. This CDR3 contains 16 residues. V shed 7 bases, J shed 5 bases, and the junction held 15 bases outside the gene matches. The CDR3 loop is CASTSPGRQGKTEAFF. In DNA form, the CDR3 reads TGTGCCAGCACCTCCCCTGGGAGACAGGGGAAAACTGAAGCTTTCTTT.